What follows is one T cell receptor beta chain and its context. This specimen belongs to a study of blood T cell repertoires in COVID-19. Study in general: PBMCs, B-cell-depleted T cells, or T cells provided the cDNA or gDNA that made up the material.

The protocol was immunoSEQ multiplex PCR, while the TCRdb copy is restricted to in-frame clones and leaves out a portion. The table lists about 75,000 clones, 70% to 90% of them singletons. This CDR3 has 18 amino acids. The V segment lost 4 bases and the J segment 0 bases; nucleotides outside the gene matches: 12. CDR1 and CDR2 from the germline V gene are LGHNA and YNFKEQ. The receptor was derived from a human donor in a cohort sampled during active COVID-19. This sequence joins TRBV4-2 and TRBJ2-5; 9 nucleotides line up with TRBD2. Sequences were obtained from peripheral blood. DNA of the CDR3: TGTGCCAGCAGCCGAGAATCGACTAGCGGACTTTACCAAGAGACCCAGTACTTC. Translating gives CASSRESTSGLYQETQYF.